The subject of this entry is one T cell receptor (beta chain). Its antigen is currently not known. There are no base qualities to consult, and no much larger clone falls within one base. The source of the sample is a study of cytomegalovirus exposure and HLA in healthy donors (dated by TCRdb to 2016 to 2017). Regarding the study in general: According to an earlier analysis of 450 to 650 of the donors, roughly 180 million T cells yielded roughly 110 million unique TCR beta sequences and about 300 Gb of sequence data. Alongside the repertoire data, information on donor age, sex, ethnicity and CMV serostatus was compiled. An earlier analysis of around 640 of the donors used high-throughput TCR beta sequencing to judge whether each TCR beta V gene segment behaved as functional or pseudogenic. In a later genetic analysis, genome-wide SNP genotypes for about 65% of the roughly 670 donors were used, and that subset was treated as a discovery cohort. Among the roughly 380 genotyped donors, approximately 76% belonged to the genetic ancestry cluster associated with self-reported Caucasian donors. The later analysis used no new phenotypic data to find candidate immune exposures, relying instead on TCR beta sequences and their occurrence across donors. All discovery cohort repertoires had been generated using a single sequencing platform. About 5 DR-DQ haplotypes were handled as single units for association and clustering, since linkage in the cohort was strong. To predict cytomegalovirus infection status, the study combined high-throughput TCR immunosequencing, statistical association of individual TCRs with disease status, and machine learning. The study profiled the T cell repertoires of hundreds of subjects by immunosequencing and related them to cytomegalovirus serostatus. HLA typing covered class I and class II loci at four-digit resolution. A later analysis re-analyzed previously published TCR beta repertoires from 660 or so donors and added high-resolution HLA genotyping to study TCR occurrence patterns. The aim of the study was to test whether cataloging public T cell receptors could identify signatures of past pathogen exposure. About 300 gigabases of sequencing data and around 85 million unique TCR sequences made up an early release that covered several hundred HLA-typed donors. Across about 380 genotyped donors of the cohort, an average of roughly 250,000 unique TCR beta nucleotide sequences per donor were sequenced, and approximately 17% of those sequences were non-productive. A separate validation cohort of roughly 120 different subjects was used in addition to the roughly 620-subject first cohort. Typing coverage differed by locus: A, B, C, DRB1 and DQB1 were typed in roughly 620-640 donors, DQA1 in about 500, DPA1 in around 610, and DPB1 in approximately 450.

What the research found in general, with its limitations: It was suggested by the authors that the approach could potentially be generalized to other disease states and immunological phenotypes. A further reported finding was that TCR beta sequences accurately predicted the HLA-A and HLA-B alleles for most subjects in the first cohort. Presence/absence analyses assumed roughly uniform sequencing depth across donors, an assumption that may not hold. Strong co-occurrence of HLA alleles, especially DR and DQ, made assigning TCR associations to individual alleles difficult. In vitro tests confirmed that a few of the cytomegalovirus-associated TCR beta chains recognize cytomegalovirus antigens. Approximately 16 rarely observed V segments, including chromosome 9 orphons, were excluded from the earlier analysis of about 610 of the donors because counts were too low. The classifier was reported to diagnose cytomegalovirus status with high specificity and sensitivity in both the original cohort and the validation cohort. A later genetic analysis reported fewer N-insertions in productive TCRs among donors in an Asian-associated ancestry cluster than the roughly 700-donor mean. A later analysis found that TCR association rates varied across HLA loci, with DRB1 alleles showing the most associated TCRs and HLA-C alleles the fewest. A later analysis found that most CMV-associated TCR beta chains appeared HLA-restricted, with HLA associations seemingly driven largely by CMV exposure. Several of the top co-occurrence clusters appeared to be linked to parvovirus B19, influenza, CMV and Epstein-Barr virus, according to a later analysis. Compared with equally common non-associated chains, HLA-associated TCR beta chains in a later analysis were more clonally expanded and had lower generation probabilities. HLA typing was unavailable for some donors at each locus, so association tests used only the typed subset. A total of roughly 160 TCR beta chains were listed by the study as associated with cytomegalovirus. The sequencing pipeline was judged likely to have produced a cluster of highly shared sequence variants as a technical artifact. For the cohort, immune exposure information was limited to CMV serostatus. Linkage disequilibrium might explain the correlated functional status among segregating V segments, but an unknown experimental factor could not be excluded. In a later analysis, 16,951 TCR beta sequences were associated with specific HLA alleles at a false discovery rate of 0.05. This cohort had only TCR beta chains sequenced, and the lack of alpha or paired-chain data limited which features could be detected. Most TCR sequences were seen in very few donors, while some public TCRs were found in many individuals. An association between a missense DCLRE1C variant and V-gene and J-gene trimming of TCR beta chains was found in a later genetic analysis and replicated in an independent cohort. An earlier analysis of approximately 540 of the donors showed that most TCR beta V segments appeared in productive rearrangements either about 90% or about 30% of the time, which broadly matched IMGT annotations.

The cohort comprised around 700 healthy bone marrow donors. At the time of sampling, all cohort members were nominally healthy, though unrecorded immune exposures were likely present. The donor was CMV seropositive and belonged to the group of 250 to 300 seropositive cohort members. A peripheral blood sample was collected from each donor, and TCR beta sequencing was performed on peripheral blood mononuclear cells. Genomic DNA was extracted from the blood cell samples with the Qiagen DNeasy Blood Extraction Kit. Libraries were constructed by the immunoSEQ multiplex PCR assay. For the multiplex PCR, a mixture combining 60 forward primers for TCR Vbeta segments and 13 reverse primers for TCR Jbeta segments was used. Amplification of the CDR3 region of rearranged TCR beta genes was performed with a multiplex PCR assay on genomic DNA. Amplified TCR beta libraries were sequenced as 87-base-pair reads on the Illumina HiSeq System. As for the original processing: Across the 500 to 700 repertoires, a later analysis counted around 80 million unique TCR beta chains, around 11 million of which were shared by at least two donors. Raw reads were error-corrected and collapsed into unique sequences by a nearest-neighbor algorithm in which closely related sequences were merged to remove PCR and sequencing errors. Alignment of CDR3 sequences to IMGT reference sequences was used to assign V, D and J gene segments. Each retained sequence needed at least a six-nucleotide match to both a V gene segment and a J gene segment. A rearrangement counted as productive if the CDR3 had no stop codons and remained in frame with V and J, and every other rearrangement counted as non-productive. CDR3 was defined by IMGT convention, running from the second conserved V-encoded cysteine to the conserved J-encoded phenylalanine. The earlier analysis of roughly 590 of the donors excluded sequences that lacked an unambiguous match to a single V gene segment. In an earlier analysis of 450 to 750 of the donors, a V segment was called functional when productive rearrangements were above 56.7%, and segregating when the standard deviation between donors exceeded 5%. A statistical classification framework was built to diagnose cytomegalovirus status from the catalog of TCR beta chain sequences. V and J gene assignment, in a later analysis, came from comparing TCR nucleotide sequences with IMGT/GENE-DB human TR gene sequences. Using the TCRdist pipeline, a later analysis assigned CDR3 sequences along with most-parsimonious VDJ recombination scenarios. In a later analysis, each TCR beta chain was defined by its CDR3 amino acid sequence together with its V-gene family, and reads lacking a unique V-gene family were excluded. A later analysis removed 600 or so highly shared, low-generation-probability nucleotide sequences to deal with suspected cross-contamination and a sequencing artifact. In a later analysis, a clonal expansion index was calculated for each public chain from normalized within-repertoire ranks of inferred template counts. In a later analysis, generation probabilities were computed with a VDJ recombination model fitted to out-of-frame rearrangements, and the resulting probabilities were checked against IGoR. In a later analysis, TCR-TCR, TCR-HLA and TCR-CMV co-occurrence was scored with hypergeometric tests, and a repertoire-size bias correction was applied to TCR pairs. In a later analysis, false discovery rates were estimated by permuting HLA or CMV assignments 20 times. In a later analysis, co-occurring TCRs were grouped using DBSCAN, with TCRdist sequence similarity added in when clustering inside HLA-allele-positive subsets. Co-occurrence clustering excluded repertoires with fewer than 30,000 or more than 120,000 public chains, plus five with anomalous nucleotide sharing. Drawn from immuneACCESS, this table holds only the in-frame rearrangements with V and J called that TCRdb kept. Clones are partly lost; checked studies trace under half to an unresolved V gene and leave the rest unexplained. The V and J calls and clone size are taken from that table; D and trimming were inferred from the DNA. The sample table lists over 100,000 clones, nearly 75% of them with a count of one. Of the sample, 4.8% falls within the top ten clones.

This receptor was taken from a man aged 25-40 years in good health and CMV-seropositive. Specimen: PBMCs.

This receptor carries the CDR3 CASSLGLPSYGYTF. The DNA sequence reads TGTGCCAGCAGTTTGGGCCTACCTTCTTATGGCTACACCTTC. The chain is made from TRBV6-5 and TRBJ1-2, with no confident D gene call. As encoded in the germline V gene, CDR1 is MNHEY while CDR2 is SVGAGI. V is reduced by 4 bases and J by 5 bases, leaving a spacing of 14 bases between them. From the cysteine through the phenylalanine, the CDR3 covers 14 amino acids. Just CDR3 DNA is preserved here, 42 bases in frame from base 1.